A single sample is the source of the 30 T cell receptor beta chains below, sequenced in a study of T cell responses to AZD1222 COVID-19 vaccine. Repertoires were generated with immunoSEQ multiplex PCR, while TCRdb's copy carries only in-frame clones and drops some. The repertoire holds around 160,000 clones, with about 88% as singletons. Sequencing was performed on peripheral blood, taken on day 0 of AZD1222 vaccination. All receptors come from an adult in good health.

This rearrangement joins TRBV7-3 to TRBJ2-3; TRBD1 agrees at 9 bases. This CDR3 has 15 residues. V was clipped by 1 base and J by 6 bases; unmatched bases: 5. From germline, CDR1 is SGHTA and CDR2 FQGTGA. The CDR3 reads CASSLKTGGADTQYF. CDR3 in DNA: TGTGCCAGCAGCTTAAAGACAGGGGGGGCGGATACGCAGTATTTT.

The CDR3 protein is CASSRSSGGLTDTQYF. The CDR3 DNA is TGTGCCAGCAGCCGATCTAGCGGGGGACTCACAGATACGCAGTATTTT. The rearrangement uses TRBV2 and TRBJ2-3; 10 bases line up with TRBD2. The V segment lost 6 bases and the J segment 2 bases; nucleotides outside the gene matches: 8. The CDR3 loop spans 16 amino acids. Germline lookup yields CDR1 SNHLY and CDR2 FYNNEI.

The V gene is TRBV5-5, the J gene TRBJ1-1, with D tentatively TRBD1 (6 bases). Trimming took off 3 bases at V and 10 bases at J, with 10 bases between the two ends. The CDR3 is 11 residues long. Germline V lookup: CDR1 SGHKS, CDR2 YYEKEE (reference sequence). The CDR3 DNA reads TGTGCCAGCAGCTGGGGGCAGGTAGCTTTCTTT. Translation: CASSWGQVAFF.

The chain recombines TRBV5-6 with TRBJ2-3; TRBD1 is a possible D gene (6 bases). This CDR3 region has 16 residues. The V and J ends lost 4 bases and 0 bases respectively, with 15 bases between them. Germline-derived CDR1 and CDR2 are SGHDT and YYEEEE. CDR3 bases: TGTGCCAGCAGCGTACGGACAGATACTAGCACAGATACGCAGTATTTT. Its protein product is CASSVRTDTSTDTQYF.

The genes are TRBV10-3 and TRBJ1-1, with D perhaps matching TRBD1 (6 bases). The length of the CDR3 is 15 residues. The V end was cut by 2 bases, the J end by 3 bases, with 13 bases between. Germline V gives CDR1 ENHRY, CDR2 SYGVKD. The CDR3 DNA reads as TGTGCCATCAGTGAGATGGCAGGGGAGTACACTGAAGCTTTCTTT. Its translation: CAISEMAGEYTEAFF.

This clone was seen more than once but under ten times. The DNA of the CDR3 is TGTGCCAGCAGAGAGCAGACATGGGATAATTCACCCCTCCACTTT. Its translation is CASREQTWDNSPLHF. The chain carries TRBV6-5 and TRBJ1-6, with D unclear. Trimming shortened V by 6 bases and J by 5 bases, and 14 bases separated the two germline ends. Per germline, CDR1 MNHEY and CDR2 SVGAGI. The CDR3 sequence is 15 residues long.

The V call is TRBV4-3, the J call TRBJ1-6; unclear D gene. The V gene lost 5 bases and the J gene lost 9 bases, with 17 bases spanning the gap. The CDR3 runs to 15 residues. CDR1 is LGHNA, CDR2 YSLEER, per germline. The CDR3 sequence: CASSSLVGDGSPLHF. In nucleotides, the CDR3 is TGCGCCAGCAGCTCCCTCGTGGGAGATGGTTCACCCCTCCACTTT.

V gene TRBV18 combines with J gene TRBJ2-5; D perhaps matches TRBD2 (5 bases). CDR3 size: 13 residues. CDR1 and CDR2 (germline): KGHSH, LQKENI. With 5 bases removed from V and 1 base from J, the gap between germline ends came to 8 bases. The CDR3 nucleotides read TGTGCCAGCTCAAGCAGCGGCCAAGAGACCCAGTACTTC. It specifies CASSSSGQETQYF.

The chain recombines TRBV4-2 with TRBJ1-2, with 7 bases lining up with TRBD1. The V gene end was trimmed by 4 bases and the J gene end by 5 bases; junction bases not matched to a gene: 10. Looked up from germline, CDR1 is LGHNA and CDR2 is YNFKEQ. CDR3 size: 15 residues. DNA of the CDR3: TGTGCCAGCAGCCCCAACCGGGACAGCCTTTATGGCTACACCTTC. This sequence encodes CASSPNRDSLYGYTF.

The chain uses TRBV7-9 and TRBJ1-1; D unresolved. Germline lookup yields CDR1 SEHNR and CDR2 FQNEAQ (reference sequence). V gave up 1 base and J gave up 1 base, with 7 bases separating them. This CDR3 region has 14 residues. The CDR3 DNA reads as TGTGCCAGCAGCTTAGGAGGATGGAACACTGAAGCTTTCTTT. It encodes CASSLGGWNTEAFF.

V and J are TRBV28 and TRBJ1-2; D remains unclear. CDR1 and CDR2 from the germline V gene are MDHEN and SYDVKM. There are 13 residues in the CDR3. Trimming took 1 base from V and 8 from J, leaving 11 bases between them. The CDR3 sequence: CASSLSELAGYTF. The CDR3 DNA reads TGTGCCAGCAGTTTATCAGAACTCGCGGGCTACACCTTC.

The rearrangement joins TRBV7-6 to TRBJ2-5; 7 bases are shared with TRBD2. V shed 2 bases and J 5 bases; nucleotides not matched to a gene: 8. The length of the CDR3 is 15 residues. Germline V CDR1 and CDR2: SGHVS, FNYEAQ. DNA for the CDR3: TGTGCCAGCAGCTTATCGACGGGGGGATGGGAGACCCAGTACTTC. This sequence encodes CASSLSTGGWETQYF.

DNA for the CDR3: TGTGCCAGCAGATCGACAAACGCGGTGGGTCAGCCCCAGCATTTT. It yields the protein CASRSTNAVGQPQHF. The rearrangement uses TRBV6-5 and TRBJ1-5, with D unresolved. Per the germline V gene, CDR1 is MNHEY and CDR2 is SVGAGI. Trimming shortened V by 6 bases and J by 6 bases, and 18 bases separated the two germline ends. The CDR3 loop spans 15 amino acids.

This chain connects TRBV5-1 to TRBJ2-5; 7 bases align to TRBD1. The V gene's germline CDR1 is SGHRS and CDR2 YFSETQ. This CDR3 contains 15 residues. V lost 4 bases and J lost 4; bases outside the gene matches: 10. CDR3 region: CASSQNTGAGETQYF. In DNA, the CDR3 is TGCGCCAGCAGCCAAAACACAGGGGCAGGAGAGACCCAGTACTTC.

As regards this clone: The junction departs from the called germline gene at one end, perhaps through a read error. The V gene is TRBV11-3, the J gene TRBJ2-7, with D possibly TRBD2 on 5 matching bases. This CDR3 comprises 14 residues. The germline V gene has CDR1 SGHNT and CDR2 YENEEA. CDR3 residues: CASSLEPGGYEQYF. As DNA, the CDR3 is TGTGCCAGCAGCCTAGAGCCCGGAGGCTACGAGCAGTACTTC.

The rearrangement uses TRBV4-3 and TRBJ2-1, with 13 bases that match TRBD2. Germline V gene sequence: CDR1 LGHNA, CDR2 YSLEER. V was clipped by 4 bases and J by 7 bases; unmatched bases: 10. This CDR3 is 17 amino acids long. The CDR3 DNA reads TGCGCCAGCAGCCCAGGGACTAGCGGGGTCACAGGAAATGAGCAGTTCTTC. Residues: CASSPGTSGVTGNEQFF.

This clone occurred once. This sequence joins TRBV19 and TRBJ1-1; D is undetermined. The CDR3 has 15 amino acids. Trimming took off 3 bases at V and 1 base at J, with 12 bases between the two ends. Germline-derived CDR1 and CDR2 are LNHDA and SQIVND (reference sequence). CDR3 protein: CASSIRRAGNTEAFF. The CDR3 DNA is TGTGCCAGTAGTATTAGGAGGGCTGGGAACACTGAAGCTTTCTTT.

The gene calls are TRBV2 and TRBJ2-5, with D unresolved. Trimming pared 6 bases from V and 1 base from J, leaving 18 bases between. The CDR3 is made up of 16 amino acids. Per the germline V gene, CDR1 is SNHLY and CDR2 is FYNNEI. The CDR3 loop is CASSRDGPLGQETQYF. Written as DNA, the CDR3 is TGTGCCAGCAGCCGAGACGGACCCTTAGGCCAAGAGACCCAGTACTTC.

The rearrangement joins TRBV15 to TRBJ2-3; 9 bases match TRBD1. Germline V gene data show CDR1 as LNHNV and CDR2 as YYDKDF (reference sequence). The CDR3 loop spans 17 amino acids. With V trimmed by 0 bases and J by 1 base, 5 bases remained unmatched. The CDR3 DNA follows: TGTGCCACCAGCAGAGATTGGGACAGGGCCCGCACAGATACGCAGTATTTT. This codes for CATSRDWDRARTDTQYF.

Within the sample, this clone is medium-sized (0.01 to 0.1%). The CDR3: CASSLGVGSPEQYF. CDR3 coding DNA: TGTGCCAGCAGCTTGGGGGTGGGGAGTCCCGAGCAGTACTTC. The chain uses TRBV5-4 and TRBJ2-7, with D possibly TRBD2 on 5 matching bases. The V end lost 0 bases, the J end lost 6 bases, and 13 bases lay between the germline ends. CDR1 is SGHNT, CDR2 YYREEE, per germline (reference sequence). This CDR3 contains 14 residues.

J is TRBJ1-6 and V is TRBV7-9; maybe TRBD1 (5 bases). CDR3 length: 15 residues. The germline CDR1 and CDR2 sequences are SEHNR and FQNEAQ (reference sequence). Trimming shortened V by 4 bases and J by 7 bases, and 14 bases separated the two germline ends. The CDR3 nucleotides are TGTGCCAGCAGCTCTCCGGGACCCGGGAATTCACCCCTCCACTTT. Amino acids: CASSSPGPGNSPLHF.

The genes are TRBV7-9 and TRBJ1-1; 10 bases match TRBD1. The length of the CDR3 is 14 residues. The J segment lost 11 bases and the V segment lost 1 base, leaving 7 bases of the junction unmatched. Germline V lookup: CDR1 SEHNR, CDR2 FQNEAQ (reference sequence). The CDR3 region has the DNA TGTGCCAGCAGCTTAGGGGGACAGGGGCGTTATGCTTTCTTT. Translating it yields CASSLGGQGRYAFF.

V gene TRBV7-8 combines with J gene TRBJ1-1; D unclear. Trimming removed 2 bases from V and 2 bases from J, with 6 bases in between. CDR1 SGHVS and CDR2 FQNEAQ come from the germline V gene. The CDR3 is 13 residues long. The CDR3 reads CASSLNSNTEAFF. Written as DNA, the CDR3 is TGTGCCAGCAGCTTAAACAGCAACACTGAAGCTTTCTTT.

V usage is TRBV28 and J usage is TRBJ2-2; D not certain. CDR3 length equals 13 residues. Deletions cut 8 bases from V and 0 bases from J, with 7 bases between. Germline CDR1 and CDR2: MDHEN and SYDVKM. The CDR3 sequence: CASPSANTGELFF. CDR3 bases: TGTGCCAGCCCGAGCGCGAACACCGGGGAGCTGTTTTTT.

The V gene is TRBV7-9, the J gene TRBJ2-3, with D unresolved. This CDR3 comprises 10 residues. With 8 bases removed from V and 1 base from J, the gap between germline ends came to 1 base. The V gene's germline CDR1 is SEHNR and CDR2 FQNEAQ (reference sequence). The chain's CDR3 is CASGTDTQYF. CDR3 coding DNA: TGTGCCAGCGGCACAGATACGCAGTATTTT.

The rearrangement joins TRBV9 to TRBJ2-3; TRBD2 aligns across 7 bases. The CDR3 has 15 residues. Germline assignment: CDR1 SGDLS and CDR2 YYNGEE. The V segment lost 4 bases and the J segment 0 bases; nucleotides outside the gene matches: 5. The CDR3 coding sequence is TGTGCCAGCAGCCCTAGGGAGGGCAGCACAGATACGCAGTATTTT. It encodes CASSPREGSTDTQYF.

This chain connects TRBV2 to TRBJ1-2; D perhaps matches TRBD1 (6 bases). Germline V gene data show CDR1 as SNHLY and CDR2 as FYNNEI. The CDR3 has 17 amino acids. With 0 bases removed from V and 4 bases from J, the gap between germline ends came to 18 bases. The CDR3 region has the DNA TGTGCCAGCAGTGAAGCTCAAGGACCGGGACAAGGCTATGGCTACACCTTC. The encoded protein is CASSEAQGPGQGYGYTF. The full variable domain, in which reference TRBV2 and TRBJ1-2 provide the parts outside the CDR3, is EPEVTQTPSHQVTQMGQEVILRCVPISNHLYFYWYRQILGQKVEFLVSFYNNEISEKSEIFDDQFSVERPDGSNFTLKIRSTKLEDSAMYFCASSEAQGPGQGYGYTFGSGTRLTVV.

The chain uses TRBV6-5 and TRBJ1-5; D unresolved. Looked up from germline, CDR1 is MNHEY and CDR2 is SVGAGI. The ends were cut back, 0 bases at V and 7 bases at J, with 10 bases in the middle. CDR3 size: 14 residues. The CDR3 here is CASSYSIRIQPQHF. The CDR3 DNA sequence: TGTGCCAGCAGTTACTCGATACGGATCCAGCCCCAGCATTTT.

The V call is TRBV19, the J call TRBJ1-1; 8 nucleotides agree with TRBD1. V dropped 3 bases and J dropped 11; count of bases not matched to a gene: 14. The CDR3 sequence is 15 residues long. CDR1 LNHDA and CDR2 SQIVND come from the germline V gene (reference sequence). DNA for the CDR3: TGTGCCAGTAGTATGAGGGGGCCAGGGGGCGCAAAGGCTTTCTTT. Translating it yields CASSMRGPGGAKAFF.

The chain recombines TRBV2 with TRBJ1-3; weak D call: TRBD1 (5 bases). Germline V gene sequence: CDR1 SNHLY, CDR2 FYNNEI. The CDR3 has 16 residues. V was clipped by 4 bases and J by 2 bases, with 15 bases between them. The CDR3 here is CASSGSGRVPGNTIYF. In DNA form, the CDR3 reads TGTGCCAGCAGTGGGTCAGGGAGGGTCCCTGGAAACACCATATATTTT.